The 30 T cell receptor delta chains presented below share a single source sample, sequenced in a study of γδ T cells in repeated Plasmodium falciparum infection. TCRdb reanalysed the multiplex PCR reads via CATT. The sample gives over 90,000 delta-chain clones, 0.75% to 1% of which show up once; roughly 9.5% is in the top ten. Gammadelta T cells were flow-sorted from PBMC into Vgamma9/Vdelta2+ and Vdelta2-negative populations for bulk analysis. Sequences were obtained from gamma-delta T cells from blood. The receptors derive from a pool of human donors (malaria-infected and uninfected, not separated).

This clone turned up a few times. The TCRdb protein, from a much larger clone, departs from this DNA's translation at residue 8, likely by read error; the protein shown derives from the DNA. The chain has TRDV2 and TRDJ1, with D tentatively TRDD3 (6 bases). Because TCRdb records no J gene, it was assigned here through a match of the DNA to germline. The V gene lost 2 bases and the J gene lost 2 bases, with 17 bases spanning the gap. This CDR3 has 16 amino acids. Germline assignment: CDR1 GEAIGNYY and CDR2 EKD. In DNA form, the CDR3 reads TGTGCCTGTGACAACCTGGGGAATAATATGACCGATAAACTCATCTTT. Residues: CACDNLGNNMTDKLIF.

This clone appeared many times. The V call is TRDV2, the J call TRDJ3; TRDD3 matches 8 bases. The J gene is absent in TCRdb and was assigned here via DNA matching to germline. The J segment lost 0 bases and the V segment lost 1 base, leaving 4 bases of the junction unmatched. The CDR3 is made up of 18 amino acids. Germline CDR1 and CDR2: GEAIGNYY and EKD. The CDR3 DNA reads as TGTGCCTGTGACACAACTGGGGGCCGCTCCTGGGACACCCGACAGATGTTTTTC. It translates to CACDTTGGRSWDTRQMFF.

Concerning this clone itself: The mismatch at residue 13 between this DNA's translation and the TCRdb protein of a much larger clone likely reflects a read error; the protein shown is translated from the DNA. The gene calls are TRDV2 and TRDJ1; 12 positions agree with TRDD3. The J gene, missing from TCRdb, was assigned here through DNA to germline matching. In germline, CDR1 is GEAIGNYY, CDR2 EKD. The trim removed 3 bases at V and 4 bases at J, leaving 14 bases unmatched. This CDR3 spans 18 amino acids. The CDR3: CACDPVLGDTTYIDKLIF. The CDR3 bases are TGTGCCTGTGACCCGGTACTGGGGGATACTACTTACATCGATAAACTCATCTTT.

A remark on this clone: The protein that TCRdb holds for this DNA derives from a much larger clone and differs from the translated DNA at residue 11, which likely indicates a read error; the protein shown here is translated from the DNA. The J gene is TRDJ3, the V gene TRDV2; possibly TRDD3 for D (5 bases). Per the germline V gene, CDR1 is GEAIGNYY and CDR2 is EKD. This CDR3 spans 16 amino acids. Here the CDR3 reads CACDTGSAWDSRQMFF. For the CDR3, the DNA is TGTGCCTGTGACACGGGGTCGGCCTGGGACTCCCGACAAATGTTTTTC.

This clone was counted a few times. A read error is the likely source, as a far larger clone sits one nucleotide away. Distinct nucleotide sequences in the sample also encode this CDR3. The chain carries TRDV1 and TRDJ1; D perhaps matches TRDD3 (6 bases). Germline V gene data show CDR1 as TSWWSYY and CDR2 as QGS. Trimming removed 3 bases at V and 0 bases at J, with 32 bases between. This CDR3 region has 22 residues. CDR3 nucleotide sequence: TGTGCTCTTGGGGACGTAACCGGGGCCCTCTGGGGTGATACGACCTACACCGATAAACTCATCTTT. Its protein product is CALGDVTGALWGDTTYTDKLIF.

In this sample, this clone turned up a few times. Since a far larger clone is one base different, this is likely a read error. Other DNA sequences from this sample encode an identical CDR3 as well. CDR3 amino acids: CALGLPTGDTRRTDKLIF. Here the CDR3 DNA reads TGTGCTCTTGGACTCCCCACGGGGGATACGCGCCGCACCGATAAACTCATCTTT. The chain is built from TRDV1 and TRDJ1; TRDD3 aligns across 10 bases. TCRdb gives no J gene; it was assigned here by matching the DNA to germline. V dropped 6 bases and J dropped 1; count of bases not matched to a gene: 14. CDR1 and CDR2 (germline): TSWWSYY, QGS. The CDR3 consists of 18 residues.

This clone was picked up a small number of times. A read error likely explains why the TCRdb protein, taken from a much larger clone, differs from this DNA's translation at residue 6; the protein shown is translated from the DNA. The DNA for the CDR3 is TGTGCCTGTGACACCGGGGGTACCTGGGGGGACGGGGCCGATAAACTCATCTTT. This codes for CACDTGGTWGDGADKLIF. The chain has TRDV2 and TRDJ1, with TRDD3 matching 7 bases. The J gene was missing in TCRdb and was found by matching the end of the DNA to germline. The CDR3 spans 18 residues. The junction had 15 bases not matched to a gene; V was cut back by 0 bases and J by 3 bases. Per the germline V gene, CDR1 is GEAIGNYY and CDR2 is EKD.

On this clone: The TCRdb protein comes from a much larger clone and disagrees with this DNA's translation at residue 9, likely due to a read error; the protein given here is derived from the DNA. The chain recombines TRDV1 with TRDJ1; no firm D call. Assignment of the J gene here rests on matching the DNA to germline, because TCRdb gives none. CDR1 and CDR2 (germline): TSWWSYY, QGS. Trimming took off 3 bases at V and 0 bases at J, with 23 bases between the two ends. The CDR3 length is 19 residues. The CDR3 spells CALGDRLPPQGVYTDKLIF. The CDR3 coding sequence is TGTGCTCTTGGGGACCGTTTACCTCCCCAAGGGGTCTACACCGATAAACTCATCTTT.

This clone came up a few times. The protein given by TCRdb reflects a much larger clone and differs at residue 15 from this DNA's translation, likely from a read error; the protein shown is the DNA's translation. This sequence joins TRDV2 and TRDJ1; TRDD3 matches 9 bases. No J gene is reported in TCRdb; it was inferred here by comparing the DNA with germline. Germline loops: CDR1 GEAIGNYY, CDR2 EKD. The CDR3 consists of 19 residues. Trimming took 0 bases from V and 6 from J; bases not matched to a gene: 19. The DNA for the CDR3 is TGTGCCTGTGACACCAAGGGAAGGGGGATACAGGGTCGGACCAATAAACTCATCTTT. Encoded protein: CACDTKGRGIQGRTNKLIF.

This clone was seen only a few times. The TCRdb protein, from a much larger clone, departs from this DNA's translation at residue 7, likely by read error; the protein shown derives from the DNA. The V and J genes are TRDV2 and TRDJ1; 10 nucleotides agree with TRDD3. The J gene, absent from TCRdb, was called here by matching the DNA to germline. Germline CDR1 GEAIGNYY, CDR2 EKD. CDR3 size: 18 residues. J lost 0 bases, V lost 3 bases, and 12 bases had no gene match. In DNA, the CDR3 is TGTGCCTGTGACCCAGCACCACTGGGGGATCCTCACACCGATAAACTCATCTTT. This sequence encodes CACDPAPLGDPHTDKLIF.

Concerning this clone itself: This likely stems from a read error, as it lies one base from a far larger clone. The identical CDR3 is also encoded by other nucleotide sequences in the sample. The V call is TRDV2, the J call TRDJ1; D not resolved. The J gene, left out of TCRdb, was set here by checking the DNA against germline. The CDR3 sequence is 16 residues long. Germline loops: CDR1 GEAIGNYY, CDR2 EKD. Trimming stripped 1 base from V and 2 bases from J, with 16 bases between. CDR3 bases: TGTGCCTGTGACACAGTTCTCCGTACGGGGACCGATAAACTCATCTTT. Encoded protein: CACDTVLRTGTDKLIF.

Turning to this clone: TCRdb's protein for this DNA is that of a much larger clone and differs from the translation at residue 11, likely a read error; the protein shown is the DNA translation. This chain connects TRDV1 to TRDJ1; TRDD3 aligns across 8 bases. TCRdb gives no J gene; it was assigned here by matching the DNA to germline. V was clipped by 7 bases and J by 4 bases; unmatched bases: 20. Germline CDR1 reads TSWWSYY; CDR2 reads QGS. CDR3 length: 18 residues. CDR3 region: CALAIQGPLGGTLDKLIF. In nucleotides, the CDR3 is TGTGCTCTTGCGATTCAGGGACCACTGGGGGGTACGCTCGATAAACTCATCTTT.

In its sample, this clone was seen a few times. The TCRdb protein comes from a much larger clone and disagrees with this DNA's translation at residue 16, likely due to a read error; the protein given here is derived from the DNA. The rearrangement joins TRDV1 to TRDJ1; D uncertain. Trimming pared 1 base from V and 6 bases from J, leaving 30 bases between. CDR3 length equals 20 residues. Germline lookup yields CDR1 TSWWSYY and CDR2 QGS. This CDR3 is CALGEPLFGVEPFWTNKLIF. As DNA, the CDR3 is TGTGCTCTTGGGGAACCCCTCTTCGGTGTGGAACCGTTTTGGACCAATAAACTCATCTTT.

About this clone: The TCRdb protein comes from a much larger clone and disagrees with this DNA's translation at residue 3, likely due to a read error; the protein given here is derived from the DNA. The sample carries other DNA sequences with the same CDR3. The chain recombines TRDV2 with TRDJ1, with TRDD3 matching 8 bases. TCRdb lists no J gene, so it was determined here by aligning the DNA to germline. This CDR3 is 18 amino acids long. Germline V gene data show CDR1 as GEAIGNYY and CDR2 as EKD. CDR3 amino acids: CARDLISTGGIYTDKLIF. In nucleotides, the CDR3 is TGTGCCCGTGACCTAATCAGTACTGGGGGCATATACACCGATAAACTCATCTTT.

Turning to this clone: The TCRdb protein, from a much larger clone, departs from this DNA's translation at residue 12, likely by read error; the protein shown derives from the DNA. This chain connects TRDV3 to TRDJ1, with D perhaps matching TRDD2 or TRDD3 (6 bases each). CDR3 length equals 17 residues. The V and J ends lost 2 bases and 4 bases respectively, with 26 bases between them. From germline, CDR1 is TVYSNPD and CDR2 GDNSRS (reference sequence). The CDR3 here is CAFVAQLGAFHIDKLIF. The CDR3, as DNA: TGTGCCTTTGTCGCTCAACTGGGTGCCTTCCACATCGATAAACTCATCTTT. The entire variable domain, with the rest obtained from reference TRDV3 and TRDJ1, is as follows: CDKVTQSSPDQTVASGSEVVLLCTYDTVYSNPDLFWYRIRPDYSFQFVFYGDNSRSEGADFTQGRFSVKHILTQKAFHLVISPVRTEDSATYYCAFVAQLGAFHIDKLIFGKGTRVTVEP.

This clone turned up a few times. A read error is likely here: a far larger clone is one base away. Other DNA sequences within the sample encode an identical CDR3. This rearrangement joins TRAV38-2/DV8 to TRDJ1, with D perhaps assigned TRDD2 or TRDD3 (6 bases each). Assignment of the J gene here rests on matching the DNA to germline, because TCRdb gives none. The germline V gene encodes CDR1 TSESDYY and CDR2 QEAYKQQN. This CDR3 region has 20 residues. V lost 3 bases, J lost 2 bases, and 29 bases lay in between. CDR3 DNA: TGTGCTTATAGGACTACTTCCTTTCGCCGTACCGGGGGACGAACCGATAAACTCATCTTT. This encodes CAYRTTSFRRTGGRTDKLIF.

As to this clone: TCRdb attributes to this sequence the protein of a much larger clone, which differs from the DNA translation at residue 4; a read error is likely, and the protein displayed is translated from the DNA. The V call is TRDV2, the J call TRDJ1; a weak D match, TRDD3 (5 bases). TCRdb records no J gene; here it was assigned by comparing the DNA to germline. CDR1 GEAIGNYY and CDR2 EKD come from the germline V gene. The CDR3 runs to 23 residues. Written as DNA, the CDR3 is TGTGCCTGTGGCACCGTTGGCCACGGCGGGGACTGGAACCATAAGGAGTACACCGATAAACTCATCTTT. Translated, it gives CACGTVGHGGDWNHKEYTDKLIF.

In the case of this clone: Translating this DNA gives a protein that differs at residues 7 and 14 from the TCRdb one, which belongs to a much larger clone; a read error is likely, and the protein shown is this translation. J is TRDJ1 and V is TRDV2, with D perhaps TRDD3 (5 bases). In germline, CDR1 is GEAIGNYY, CDR2 EKD. The CDR3 totals 18 residues. CDR3 in amino acids: CACDKGGTATSQTAKLIF. CDR3 nucleotide sequence: TGTGCCTGTGACAAGGGGGGTACGGCCACATCGCAGACCGCTAAACTCATCTTT.

In this sample, this clone turned up a few times. This may arise from a read error, as a much more abundant clone is one base away. The rearrangement uses TRDV1 and TRDJ1, with D possibly being TRDD2 (6 bases). The CDR3 is 20 amino acids. CDR1 TSWWSYY and CDR2 QGS come from the germline V gene. The V and J ends lost 2 bases and 0 bases respectively, with 25 bases between them. This CDR3 is CALGEIKVLPAKTYTDKLIF. CDR3 sequence (DNA): TGTGCTCTTGGGGAAATTAAGGTCCTACCGGCTAAAACGTACACCGATAAACTCATCTTT.

At least ten counts were recorded for this clone. At the DNA level, this CDR3 is encoded by other sequences in the same sample as well. The J gene is TRDJ1, the V gene TRDV1; 8 bases fit TRDD3. V lost 2 bases and J lost 0; bases outside the gene matches: 14. This CDR3 contains 19 residues. Per germline, CDR1 TSWWSYY and CDR2 QGS. The CDR3 nucleotides are TGTGCTCTTGGGGAAACTCTCCAACTGGGGGGCCTGTACACCGATAAACTCATCTTT. Amino acid sequence: CALGETLQLGGLYTDKLIF.

This clone has more than one count but fewer than ten. The TCRdb protein comes from a much larger clone and disagrees with this DNA's translation at residue 12, likely due to a read error; the protein given here is derived from the DNA. The V and J genes are TRDV2 and TRDJ1; a possible D gene is TRDD3 (6 bases). The J gene, not given by TCRdb, was assigned here from a germline match of the nucleotide sequence. Germline V CDR1 and CDR2: GEAIGNYY, EKD. The CDR3 spans 15 residues. CDR3 amino acids: CACDTGGDHTDELIF. The CDR3 nucleotides are TGTGCCTGTGACACGGGGGGAGACCACACCGATGAACTCATCTTT.

The table lists this clone with a few counts. TCRdb shows a much larger clone's protein in place of this DNA's translation, and the two differ at residue 15, likely through a read error; the protein shown is translated from the DNA. The chain employs TRDV1 and TRDJ1; the match to TRDD3 covers 13 bases. Here the J gene came from matching the DNA to germline, since TCRdb omits it. Trimming took 2 bases from V and 8 from J; bases not matched to a gene: 17. Germline loops: CDR1 TSWWSYY, CDR2 QGS. CDR3 length equals 19 residues. For the CDR3, the DNA is TGTGCTCTTGGGGAAGGGGCTAAAACCCGTACTGGGGGATACGGCAAACTCATCTTT. Its protein product is CALGEGAKTRTGGYGKLIF.

Concerning this clone itself: This DNA's translation differs at residue 14 from TCRdb's protein, which comes from a much larger clone; a read error is likely, and the protein shown is translated from the DNA. The V call is TRDV1, the J call TRDJ1; D may correspond to TRDD2 or TRDD3 (7 bases each). TCRdb records no J gene; here it was assigned by comparing the DNA to germline. The CDR3 totals 20 residues. The germline gives CDR1 TSWWSYY, CDR2 QGS. V lost 3 bases, J lost 1 base, and 27 bases lay in between. The chain's CDR3 is CALGDNFLVGWGTRTDKLIF. CDR3 nucleotide sequence: TGTGCTCTTGGGGACAACTTCCTAGTTGGGTGGGGGACCCGCACCGATAAACTCATCTTT.

Note on this clone: The TCRdb protein, from a much larger clone, departs from this DNA's translation at residue 6, likely by read error; the protein shown derives from the DNA. The chain's CDR3 is CALGDDLVSRGITKDKLIF. The CDR3 DNA sequence: TGTGCTCTTGGGGATGACTTAGTTAGCCGGGGGATAACCAAGGATAAACTCATCTTT. This chain links TRDV1 with TRDJ1, with 8 bases identical to TRDD3. TCRdb leaves out the J gene; it was filled in here by matching the DNA to germline. The CDR3 is 19 residues long. V lost 3 bases to trimming and J lost 5 bases; unmatched junction nucleotides: 20. Germline-derived CDR1 and CDR2 are TSWWSYY and QGS.

This clone was recorded a few times. The protein in TCRdb stems from a much larger clone and differs at residue 5 from this DNA's translation, likely a read error; here the protein is translated from the DNA. The genes are TRDV2 and TRDJ1; D not certain. TCRdb supplies no J gene; here it was assigned by aligning the nucleotide sequence to germline. Trimming cost V 1 base and J 2 bases, with 16 bases left between them. CDR1 is GEAIGNYY, CDR2 EKD, per germline. The CDR3 extends over 16 amino acids. As DNA, the CDR3 is TGTGCCTGTGACACGCGTAACCCTAGGAGAACCGATAAACTCATCTTT. It codes for CACDTRNPRRTDKLIF.

This clone was seen a few times. This likely stems from a read error, as it lies one base from a far larger clone. Other DNA sequences within the sample encode an identical CDR3. As DNA, the CDR3 is TGTGCTCTTGGAGAAGTCTATCTCTACGACCTTTGGTCCGATAAACTCATCTTT. Translation gives CALGEVYLYDLWSDKLIF. The gene calls are TRDV1 and TRDJ1; D uncertain. The J gene, missing from TCRdb, was assigned here through DNA to germline matching. V lost 6 bases, J lost 3 bases, and 26 bases lay in between. The CDR3 sequence is 18 residues long. Germline V gene data show CDR1 as TSWWSYY and CDR2 as QGS.

In its sample, this clone was seen many times. A read error likely explains why the TCRdb protein, taken from a much larger clone, differs from this DNA's translation at residue 4; the protein shown is translated from the DNA. The rearrangement joins TRDV2 to TRDJ1, with D unclear. The CDR3 has 16 amino acids. Germline V CDR1 and CDR2: GEAIGNYY, EKD. The CDR3 DNA reads TGTGCCTGTGTCACCATTCAAGGTCTAGGGACCGATAAACTCATCTTT. Protein: CACVTIQGLGTDKLIF.

A note on this clone: For this DNA, TCRdb reports the protein of a much larger clone, which diverges at residue 17, most likely from a read error; the protein presented here is translated directly from the DNA. The chain has TRDV1 and TRDJ1; D not resolved. Germline V gene lookup returns CDR1 TSWWSYY and CDR2 QGS. The CDR3 is 19 amino acids. In DNA, the CDR3 is TGTGCTCTTGGTCGTCCCCTTGTCGGGACCAAACCTTACACCGATAAACACATCTTT. This sequence encodes CALGRPLVGTKPYTDKHIF.

This clone has a handful of counts. The TCRdb record carries a much larger clone's protein, which differs from this DNA's translation at residue 6; a read error is the likely cause, and the protein listed here is the DNA translation. The J gene is TRDJ1, the V gene TRDV1, with unresolved D. Germline CDR1 is TSWWSYY and CDR2 is QGS. This CDR3 spans 18 amino acids. V was cut by 3 bases and J by 7 bases, with 27 bases left in between. Here the CDR3 DNA reads TGTGCTCTTGGGGACCACTTTCCCACTTACGGTGTGGAGTTTAAACTCATCTTT. Translation gives CALGDHFPTYGVEFKLIF.

There are many counts of this clone. The chain is built from TRDV1 and TRDJ1; 13 nucleotides line up with TRDD3. Germline CDR1 is TSWWSYY and CDR2 is QGS. Trimming at V came to 2 bases and at J to 3 bases, leaving 24 bases not matched to a gene. This CDR3 has 23 residues. The CDR3: CALGEGHRTGGYAREGDADKLIF. CDR3 DNA: TGTGCTCTTGGGGAAGGACACCGTACTGGGGGATACGCGAGGGAGGGGGATGCCGATAAACTCATCTTT.